Described below is a single TCR beta chain sequence and its context. Its antigen is as yet unknown. CDR1 is SNHLY and CDR2 is FYNNEI in the germline V gene. The CDR3 runs to 12 residues. Deletions cut 6 bases from V and 0 bases from J, with 6 bases between. This sample is drawn from a study of OX40 agonist ivuxolimab in advanced cancers. Across the study: Hepatocellular carcinoma, melanoma, renal cell or head and neck cancer occurred in dose-escalation patients. Three patients responded partially, comprising one with hepatocellular carcinoma and two with cutaneous melanoma. Study-wide results and limits: The study did not work out the antigen specificity of the expanded peripheral T cells.

Exclusion of a patient followed from autoimmune disease history or systemic immunosuppression. Produced via immunoSEQ multiplex PCR; TCRdb's table is partial and in-frame only. This table has approximately 69,000 clones, almost 90% appearing once. The source is an adult with an advanced solid tumor such as melanoma, head and neck, liver or kidney cancer. The chain links TRBV2 to TRBJ2-7; the D is unclear. The sequenced sample was CD4+ or CD8+ T cells sorted from blood, obtained in a trial of the OX40 agonist ivuxolimab. The CDR3 DNA follows: TGTGCCAGCAGCCGAGCCTCCTACGAGCAGTACTTC. It is translated as CASSRASYEQYF.